Below, 3 T cell receptor beta chains from the same sample are listed, as sequenced in a study of T cells in narcolepsy. The data were produced by immunoSEQ multiplex PCR, yet TCRdb's version contains in-frame clones alone and is incomplete. The table lists tens of thousands of clones, around 80% of them singletons. Input material: memory (CD45RA-) CD4+ T cells from blood. The receptors derive from a human donor in good health.

This chain's CDR3 is CASSPRTSGGGYTGELFF. The CDR3 DNA reads as TGTGCCAGCAGCCCCCGGACTAGCGGGGGGGGATACACCGGGGAGCTGTTTTTT. The V and J genes are TRBV11-2 and TRBJ2-2; 15 bases fit TRBD2. Germline CDR1 is SGHAT and CDR2 is FQNNGV. The CDR3 sequence is 18 residues long. J was trimmed by 3 bases and V by 5 bases; bases with no gene match: 7.

By frequency in the sample, this clone is medium-sized (0.01 to 0.1%). V and J are TRBV6-1 and TRBJ1-5; 8 nucleotides match TRBD1. CDR3 size: 15 residues. After removal of 6 bases from V and 2 bases from J, the junction contained 6 bases not matched to a gene. Germline CDR1 and CDR2: MNHNS and SASEGT. CDR3 sequence (DNA): TGTGCCAGCAGCTTGGACAGGGTTGGCAATCAGCCCCAGCATTTT. Amino acid sequence: CASSLDRVGNQPQHF.

V gene TRBV5-1 combines with J gene TRBJ2-7; 7 bases line up with TRBD1. With 4 bases clipped from V and 5 bases from J, the junction kept 9 bases outside the gene matches. CDR1 is SGHRS and CDR2 is YFSETQ in the germline V gene. The CDR3 loop spans 14 amino acids. The CDR3 DNA follows: TGCGCCAGCAGCCGAGGGGGACAGTACGACGAGCAGTACTTC. It yields the protein CASSRGGQYDEQYF.